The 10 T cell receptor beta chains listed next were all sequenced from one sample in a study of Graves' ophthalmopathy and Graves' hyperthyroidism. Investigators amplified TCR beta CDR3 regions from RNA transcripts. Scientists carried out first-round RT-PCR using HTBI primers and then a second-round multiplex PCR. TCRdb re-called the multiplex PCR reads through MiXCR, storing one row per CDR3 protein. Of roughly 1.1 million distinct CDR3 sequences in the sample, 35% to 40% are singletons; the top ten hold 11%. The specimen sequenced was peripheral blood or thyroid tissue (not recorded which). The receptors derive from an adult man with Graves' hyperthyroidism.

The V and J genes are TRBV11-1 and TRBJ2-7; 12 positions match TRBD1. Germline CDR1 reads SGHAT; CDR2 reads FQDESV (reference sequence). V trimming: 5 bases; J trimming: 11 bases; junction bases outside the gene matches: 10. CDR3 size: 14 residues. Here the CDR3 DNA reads TGTGCCAGCAGCAGTTACGGGACAGGGGGCGCGGAGTACTTC. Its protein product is CASSSYGTGGAEYF.

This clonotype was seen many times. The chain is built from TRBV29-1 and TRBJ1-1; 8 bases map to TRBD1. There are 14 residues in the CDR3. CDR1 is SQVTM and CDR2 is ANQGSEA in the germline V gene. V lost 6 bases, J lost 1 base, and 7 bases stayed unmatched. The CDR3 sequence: CSVDLQGENTEAFF. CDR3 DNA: TGCAGCGTAGACCTACAGGGGGAGAACACTGAAGCTTTCTTT.

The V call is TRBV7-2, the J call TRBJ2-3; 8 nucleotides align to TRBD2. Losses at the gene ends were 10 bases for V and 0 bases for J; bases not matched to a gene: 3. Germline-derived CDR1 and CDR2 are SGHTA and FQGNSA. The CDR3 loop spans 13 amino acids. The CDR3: CAIASGSTDTQYF. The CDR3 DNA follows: TGTGCCATCGCTAGCGGGAGCACAGATACGCAGTATTTT.

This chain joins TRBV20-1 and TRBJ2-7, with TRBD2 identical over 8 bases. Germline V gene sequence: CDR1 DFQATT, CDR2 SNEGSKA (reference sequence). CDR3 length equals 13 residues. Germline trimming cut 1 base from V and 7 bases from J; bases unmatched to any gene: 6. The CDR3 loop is CSARVSGSGEQYF. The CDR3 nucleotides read TGCAGTGCTAGAGTGAGCGGGAGCGGAGAGCAGTACTTC.

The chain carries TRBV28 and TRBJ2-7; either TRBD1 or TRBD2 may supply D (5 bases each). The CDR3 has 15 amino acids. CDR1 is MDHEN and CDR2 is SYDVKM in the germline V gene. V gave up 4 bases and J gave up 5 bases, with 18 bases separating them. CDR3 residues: CASSSVWQGVNEQYF. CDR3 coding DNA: TGTGCCAGCAGTTCTGTGTGGCAGGGAGTCAACGAGCAGTACTTC.

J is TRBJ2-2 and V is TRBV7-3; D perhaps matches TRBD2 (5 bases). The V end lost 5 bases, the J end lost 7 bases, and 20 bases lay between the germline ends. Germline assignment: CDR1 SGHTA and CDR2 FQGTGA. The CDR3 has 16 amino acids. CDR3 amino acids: CASSPPGRPRDGELFF. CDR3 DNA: TGTGCCAGCAGCCCTCCCGGGCGGCCGAGGGACGGGGAGCTGTTTTTT.

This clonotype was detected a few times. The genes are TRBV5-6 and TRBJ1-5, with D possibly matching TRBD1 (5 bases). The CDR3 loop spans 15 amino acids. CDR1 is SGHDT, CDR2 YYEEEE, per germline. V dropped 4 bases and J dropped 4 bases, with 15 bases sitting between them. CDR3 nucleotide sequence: TGTGCCAGCAGCAGTACAGGACGACCTAATCAGCCCCAGCATTTT. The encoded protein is CASSSTGRPNQPQHF.

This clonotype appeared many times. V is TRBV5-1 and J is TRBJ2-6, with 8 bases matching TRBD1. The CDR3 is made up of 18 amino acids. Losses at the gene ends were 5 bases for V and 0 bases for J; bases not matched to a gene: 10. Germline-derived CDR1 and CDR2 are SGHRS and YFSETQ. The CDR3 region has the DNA TGCGCCAGCAGAGCTGACAGGGGCCAAAGCTCTGGGGCCAACGTCCTGACTTTC. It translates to CASRADRGQSSGANVLTF.

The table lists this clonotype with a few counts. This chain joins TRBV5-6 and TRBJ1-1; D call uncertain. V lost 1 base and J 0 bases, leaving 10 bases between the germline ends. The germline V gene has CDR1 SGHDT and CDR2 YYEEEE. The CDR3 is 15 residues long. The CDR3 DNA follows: TGTGCCAGCAGCTTGCCGGGCAGAGTGAACACTGAAGCTTTCTTT. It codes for CASSLPGRVNTEAFF.

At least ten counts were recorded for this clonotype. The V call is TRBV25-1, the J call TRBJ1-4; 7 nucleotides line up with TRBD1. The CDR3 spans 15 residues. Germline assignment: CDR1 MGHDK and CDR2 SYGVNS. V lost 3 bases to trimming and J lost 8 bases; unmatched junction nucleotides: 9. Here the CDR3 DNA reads TGTGCCAGCAGTGACAGACAGGGCTGGAGAGAAAAACTGTTTTTT. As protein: CASSDRQGWREKLFF.